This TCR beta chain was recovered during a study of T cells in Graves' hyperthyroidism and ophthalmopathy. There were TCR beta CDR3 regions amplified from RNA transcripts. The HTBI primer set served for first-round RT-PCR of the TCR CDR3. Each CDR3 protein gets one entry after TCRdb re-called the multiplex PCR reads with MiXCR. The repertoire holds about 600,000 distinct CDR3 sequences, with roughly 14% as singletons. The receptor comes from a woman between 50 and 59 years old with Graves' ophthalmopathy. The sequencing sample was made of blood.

The CDR3 region has the DNA TGTGCCAGCAGTTTCGCGTCCCCCGAGACCCAGTACTTC. It is translated as CASSFASPETQYF. The chain couples TRBV12-3 or TRBV12-4 to TRBJ2-5; D gene uncertain. V dropped 3 bases and J dropped 5 bases, with 10 bases sitting between them. This CDR3 has 13 amino acids.